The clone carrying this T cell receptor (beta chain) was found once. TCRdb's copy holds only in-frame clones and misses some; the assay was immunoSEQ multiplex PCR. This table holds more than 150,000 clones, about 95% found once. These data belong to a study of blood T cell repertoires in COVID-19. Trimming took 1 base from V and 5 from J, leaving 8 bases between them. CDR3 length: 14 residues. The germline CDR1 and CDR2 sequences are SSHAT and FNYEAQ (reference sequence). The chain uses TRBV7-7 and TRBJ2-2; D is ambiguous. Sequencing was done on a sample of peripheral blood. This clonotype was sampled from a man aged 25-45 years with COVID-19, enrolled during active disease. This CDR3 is CASSLGSETGELFF. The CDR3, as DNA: TGTGCCAGCAGCTTAGGGTCCGAGACCGGGGAGCTGTTTTTT. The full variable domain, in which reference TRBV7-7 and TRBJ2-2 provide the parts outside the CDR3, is GAGVSQSPRYKVTKRGQDVTLRCDPISSHATLYWYQQALGQGPEFLTYFNYEAQPDKSGLPSDRFSAERPEGSISTLTIQRTEQRDSAMYRCASSLGSETGELFFGEGSRLTVL.